This T cell receptor beta chain was obtained from a study of T cells expressing NK-cell markers. As for the study in general: CD3+CD56+NKG2C+, CD3+CD56+NKG2C- and CD3+CD56-NKG2C+ T cells, once sorted, supplied the TCR beta repertoires. The authors sequenced eight donors, of whom seven were HCMV-seropositive and one was seronegative. Findings and caveats of the study: NKG2C+ dominant clonotype frequencies in 5 or 6 donors were roughly 1.0-7.5% of CD8+ T cells.

TCRdb re-called the 5' RACE reads and shows each CDR3 protein once, DNA omitted. The sample data list about 260,000 distinct CDR3 sequences. As regards this clonotype: Antigen specificity is unknown.

The CDR3 is made up of 16 amino acids. The V gene's germline CDR1 is MGHRA and CDR2 YSYEKL. The clonotype comes from a man between 18 and 35 years old in good health. The sample was blood T cells: a sorted CD56 or NKG2C T cell subset, CD4+ or CD8+ T cells, or bulk PBMC T cells (not recorded which). This chain links TRBV4-1 with TRBJ2-5. The CDR3 loop reads CASSQSSDLYQETQYF.